This entry lists 4 T cell receptor beta chains sequenced from one sample in a study of CD8 T cells in ankylosing spondylitis. Study results and limitations: Within ankylosing spondylitis blood, a TCR beta motif made up of several highly homologous variants appeared to be characteristic.

The antigens for these receptors are not known. TCRdb re-called the 5' RACE reads through MiXCR, storing one row per CDR3 protein. The table records fewer than 550,000 distinct CDR3 sequences, about 5.2% of them present only once. The sequencing sample was made of blood, either unsorted or a sorted T cell fraction (not recorded which). All receptors come from a male donor with ankylosing spondylitis.

This clonotype was recorded many times. The chain uses TRBV5-4 and TRBJ1-1, with 8 bases that match TRBD1. From germline, CDR1 is SGHNT and CDR2 YYREEE (reference sequence). The V gene end was trimmed by 0 bases and the J gene end by 1 base; junction bases not matched to a gene: 14. There are 19 residues in the CDR3. The CDR3 sequence: CASSLVGQATYLPNTEAFF. DNA for the CDR3: TGTGCCAGCAGCTTGGTGGGACAGGCTACCTACCTCCCGAACACTGAAGCTTTCTTT. Full variable domain (rest looked up from reference TRBV5-4 and TRBJ1-1): ETGVTQSPTHLIKTRGQQVTLRCSSQSGHNTVSWYQQALGQGPQFIFQYYREEENGRGNFPPRFSGLQFPNYSSELNVNALELDDSALYLCASSLVGQATYLPNTEAFFGQGTRLTVV.

In this sample, this clonotype turned up many times. V and J are TRBV27 and TRBJ1-6; D is unclear. Per the germline V gene, CDR1 is MNHEY and CDR2 is SMNVEV (reference sequence). The length of the CDR3 is 13 residues. Trimming removed 5 bases at V and 10 bases at J, with 12 bases between. As DNA, the CDR3 is TGTGCCAGCAGTCCATCCACGAGGTCACCCCTCCACTTT. This codes for CASSPSTRSPLHF.

This clonotype came up many times. The chain uses TRBV5-1 and TRBJ1-1; D not resolved. This CDR3 spans 14 amino acids. Germline values: CDR1 SGHRS, CDR2 YFSETQ. Trimming cost V 1 base and J 7 bases, with 14 bases left between them. In nucleotides, the CDR3 is TGCGCCAGCAGCTTGACGGTGGAGAGAATTGAAGCTTTCTTT. This codes for CASSLTVERIEAFF.

This clonotype was detected many times. J is TRBJ2-7 and V is TRBV20-1; 9 nucleotides line up with TRBD2. With 7 bases clipped from V and 0 bases from J, the junction kept 7 bases outside the gene matches. The CDR3 extends over 14 amino acids. The germline V gene encodes CDR1 DFQATT and CDR2 SNEGSKA (reference sequence). The CDR3 protein is CSGRAGGYSYEQYF. The CDR3 DNA follows: TGCAGTGGGAGAGCGGGAGGTTACTCCTACGAGCAGTACTTC.